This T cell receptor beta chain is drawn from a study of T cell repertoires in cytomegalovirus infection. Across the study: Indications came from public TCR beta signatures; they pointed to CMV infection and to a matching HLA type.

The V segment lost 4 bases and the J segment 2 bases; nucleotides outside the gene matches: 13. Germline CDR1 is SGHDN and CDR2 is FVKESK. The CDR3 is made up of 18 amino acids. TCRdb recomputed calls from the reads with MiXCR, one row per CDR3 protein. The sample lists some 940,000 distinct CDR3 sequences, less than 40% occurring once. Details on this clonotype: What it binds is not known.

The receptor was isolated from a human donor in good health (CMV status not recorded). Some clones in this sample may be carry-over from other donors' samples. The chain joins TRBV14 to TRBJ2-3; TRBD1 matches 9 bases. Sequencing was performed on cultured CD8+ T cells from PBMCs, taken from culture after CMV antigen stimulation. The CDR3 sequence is CASSPYLGGQGPTDTQYF. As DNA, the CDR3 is TGTGCCAGCAGCCCATACCTAGGGGGACAGGGACCCACAGATACGCAGTATTTT.